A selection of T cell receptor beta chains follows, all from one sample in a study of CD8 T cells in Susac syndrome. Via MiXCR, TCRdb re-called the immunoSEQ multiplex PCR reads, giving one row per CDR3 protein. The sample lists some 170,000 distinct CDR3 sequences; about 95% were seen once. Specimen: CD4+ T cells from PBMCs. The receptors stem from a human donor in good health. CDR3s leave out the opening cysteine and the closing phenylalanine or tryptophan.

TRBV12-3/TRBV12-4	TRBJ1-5	ASSLGGDQPQH
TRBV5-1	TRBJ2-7	ASRNRGLDEQY
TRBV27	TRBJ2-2	ASTKLRTGELF
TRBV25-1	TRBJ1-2	ASRGEIHGYT
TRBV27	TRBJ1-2	ASSVSGNYGYT
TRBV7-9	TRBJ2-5	ASSLARKESETQY
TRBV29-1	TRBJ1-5	SVRQGGYQPQH
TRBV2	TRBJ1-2	ASSYLGGDGGYT
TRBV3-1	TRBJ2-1	ASSPRGQISDEQF
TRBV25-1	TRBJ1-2	ASTGTAGNYGYT
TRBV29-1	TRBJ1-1	SVQQGATLNTEAF
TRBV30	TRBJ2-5	AWSVKSGFQETQY
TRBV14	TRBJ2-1	ASSQRERGGGLF
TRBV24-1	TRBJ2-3	ATSDRTSGSTDTQY
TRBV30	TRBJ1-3	AWRLHSGNTIY
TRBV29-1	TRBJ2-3	SVWDWTDTQY